This paragraph reports one T cell receptor (beta chain). The germline CDR1 and CDR2 sequences are MNHNY and SVGAGI (reference sequence). The CDR3 totals 14 residues. V was trimmed by 6 bases and J by 6 bases, leaving 14 bases between them. The sample is drawn from a study of blood T cell repertoires in COVID-19. Study context: Some COVID-19 samples were acute and others convalescent; all came from the United States, Italy and Spain. From T cells, B-cell-depleted T cells, or PBMCs came the material, which was cDNA or gDNA.

As handled by the study authors: Cell counts per sample came from amplifying reference gene primers. Some clones are missing from TCRdb's copy, which holds only in-frame ones; the method was immunoSEQ multiplex PCR. Clone size and the V and J calls come from that table; the DNA yielded D and trimming. The sample lists roughly 310,000 clones, around 89% seen once, with roughly 4% in the top ten. V is TRBV6-6 and J is TRBJ1-4; D is ambiguous. The sequencing input was peripheral blood. The clonotype comes from a woman between 45 and 60 years old with active or convalescent COVID-19. For the CDR3, the DNA is TGTGCCAGCAGGGGGAGGGCTCAGCATGAAAAACTGTTTTTT. This translates into CASRGRAQHEKLFF.